Listed below are T cell receptor beta chains from one sample, sequenced in a study of prognosis after radiotherapy for stage I lung cancer. TCRdb reprocessed the multiplex PCR reads via MiXCR and lists one record per CDR3 protein. This sample carries approximately 35,000 distinct CDR3 sequences, approximately 35% of them seen once, and the ten largest clones take less than 30%. Sequences were derived from PBMCs, sampled before or after stereotactic body radiation therapy (not recorded which). These receptor sequences come from a donor of 50 years or more with non-small cell lung cancer. CDR3s include the opening cysteine and the closing phenylalanine or tryptophan. The D gene is left open where the match is weak. Expanded clones get a size class; other rows say once, few or many, or leave the size out.

v_gene	j_gene	abundance	d_gene	CDR3aa	CDR3nt
TRBV19	TRBJ2-2	many	.	CASTLREGRSYTGELFF	TGTGCCAGTACCCTCCGTGAGGGTCGATCCTACACCGGGGAGCTGTTTTTT
TRBV2	TRBJ2-7	many	TRBD1	CASRRDRDYEQYF	TGTGCCAGCAGGCGGGACAGGGACTACGAGCAGTACTTC
TRBV7-2	TRBJ2-5	many	.	CASSLAQGTQYF	TGTGCCAGCAGCTTAGCGCAGGGGACCCAGTACTTC
TRBV5-1	TRBJ2-1	many	TRBD2	CASSRGTSGLDYNEQFF	TGCGCCAGCAGCCGCGGGACTAGCGGGCTAGATTACAATGAGCAGTTCTTC
TRBV20-1	TRBJ2-2	many	.	CSARDPSTGELFF	TGCAGTGCTAGAGATCCGTCCACCGGGGAGCTGTTTTTT
TRBV5-1	TRBJ2-7	many	.	CASSLEASEGVDF	TGCGCCAGCAGCTTGGAGGCTAGTGAGGGGGTGGACTTC
TRBV6-1	TRBJ1-1	many	TRBD1	CASSEAGAGGTYTEAFF	TGTGCCAGCAGTGAAGCGGGGGCAGGGGGCACGTACACTGAAGCTTTCTTT
TRBV5-1	TRBJ1-5	many	.	CASSPLGGQQPQHF	TGCGCCAGCAGCCCTCTCGGGGGTCAGCAGCCCCAGCATTTT
TRBV7-9	TRBJ2-1	many	.	CASSAQNRINEQFF	TGTGCCAGCAGCGCCCAAAACAGGATCAATGAGCAGTTCTTC
TRBV12-3/TRBV12-4	TRBJ1-5	many	.	CASSFRGSSNQPQHF	TGTGCCAGCAGTTTTAGGGGGAGTAGCAATCAGCCCCAGCATTTT
TRBV6-1	TRBJ2-2	.	TRBD1	CASSTQGAGELFF	TGTGCCAGCAGTACCCAGGGGGCCGGGGAGCTGTTTTTT
TRBV20-1	TRBJ2-1	many	.	CSARESFSAVDNEQFF	TGCAGTGCTAGAGAATCTTTCTCAGCTGTCGACAATGAGCAGTTCTTC
TRBV6-5	TRBJ1-3	many	TRBD1	CASSYSWTGAGNTIYF	TGTGCCAGCAGTTACTCGTGGACAGGGGCTGGAAACACCATATATTTT
TRBV9	TRBJ1-6	many	.	CASSVGQAYSPLHF	TGTGCCAGCAGCGTAGGCCAGGCCTATTCACCCCTCCACTTT
TRBV5-1	TRBJ2-2	many	.	CASSMDSFTGELLF	TGCGCCAGCAGCATGGACAGTTTCACCGGGGAGCTGCTTTTT
TRBV20-1	TRBJ1-2	many	.	CSARWGKGHGYTF	TGCAGTGCTAGGTGGGGGAAGGGGCATGGCTACACCTTC
TRBV6-1	TRBJ1-5	.	.	CASSWASGGNQPHHF	TGTGCCAGCAGCTGGGCTAGTGGGGGTAATCAGCCCCATCATTTT
TRBV11-2	TRBJ2-7	many	.	CASSWGNEQYF	TGTGCCAGCAGCTGGGGGAACGAGCAGTACTTC
TRBV6-1	TRBJ2-5	many	TRBD1	CASRTQGAGETQYF	TGTGCCAGCCGCACCCAGGGGGCGGGAGAGACCCAGTACTTC
TRBV20-1	TRBJ2-3	many	.	CSARDRRQAQYF	TGCAGTGCTAGAGATAGGCGCCAGGCGCAGTATTTT
TRBV19	TRBJ1-5	many	.	CASSPWEQPQHF	TGTGCCAGTAGCCCTTGGGAGCAGCCCCAGCATTTT
TRBV15	TRBJ2-1	many	TRBD1	CATSRLTGASYNEQFF	TGTGCCACCAGCAGACTCACAGGGGCGTCCTACAATGAGCAGTTCTTC
TRBV7-2	TRBJ2-7	.	.	CASSLTGEQYF	TGTGCCAGCAGCTTAACCGGCGAGCAGTACTTC
TRBV7-8	TRBJ2-7	many	TRBD1	CASSLPRDRGSYEQYF	TGTGCCAGCAGCTTACCACGGGACAGGGGCTCCTACGAGCAGTACTTC
TRBV7-9	TRBJ1-2	many	.	CASSLPTFYGYTF	TGTGCCAGCAGCTTACCCACATTCTATGGCTACACCTTC
TRBV25-1	TRBJ1-2	.	TRBD1	CSSSMTWTGIYGYTF	TGTTCCAGCAGCATGACCTGGACAGGGATCTATGGCTACACCTTC
TRBV30	TRBJ2-5	many	TRBD2	CAWSWLAGGQETQYF	TGTGCCTGGAGTTGGCTAGCGGGGGGGCAAGAGACCCAGTACTTC
TRBV4-1	TRBJ1-5	many	.	CASSQISGPQHF	TGCGCCAGCAGCCAAATATCGGGGCCCCAGCATTTT
TRBV6-2/TRBV6-3	TRBJ2-3	.	.	CASTTGESFRDTQYF	TGTGCCAGTACCACGGGGGAGTCGTTCCGGGATACGCAGTATTTT
TRBV7-9	TRBJ1-1	many	.	CASSLGGSTEAFF	TGTGCTTCGTCTCTCGGGGGCAGCACTGAAGCTTTCTTT
TRBV6-1	TRBJ1-4	few	.	CASSESPTLLFF	TGTGCCAGCAGTGAAAGTCCGACTTTACTGTTTTTT
TRBV5-1	TRBJ1-2	.	.	CANSLSRNRNGYTF	TGCGCCAACAGTTTGTCCAGGAATCGGAATGGCTACACCTTC
TRBV7-9	TRBJ2-3	many	.	CASSSPTVGTQYF	TGTGCCAGCAGCTCGCCGACTGTCGGTACGCAGTATTTT
TRBV7-9	TRBJ1-6	many	.	CASSTGPGGKNSPLHF	TGTGCCAGCAGCACCGGGCCAGGTGGGAAAAATTCACCCCTCCACTTT
TRBV7-2	TRBJ2-3	.	.	CASSFPGTESPTDTQYF	TGTGCCAGCAGCTTTCCCGGGACGGAGTCACCCACAGATACGCAGTATTTT
TRBV12-3/TRBV12-4	TRBJ1-2	once	TRBD1	CASRRDRGGGTSYGHTF	TGTGCCAGCAGACGCGACAGGGGAGGTGGAACTAGTTATGGCCACACCTTC
TRBV19	TRBJ2-2	many	.	CASSIPFGTGELFF	TGTGCCAGTAGTATACCCTTTGGAACCGGGGAGCTGTTTTTT
TRBV4-3	TRBJ1-5	many	.	CASSQEHNSNQPQHF	TGCGCCAGCAGCCAAGAACACAATAGCAATCAGCCCCAGCATTTT
TRBV30	TRBJ1-2	few	.	CAWSESANYGYTF	TGTGCCTGGAGTGAGTCAGCTAACTATGGCTACACCTTC
TRBV11-2	TRBJ2-7	many	.	CASSLVLEGAREQYF	TGTGCCAGCAGCTTAGTGCTGGAGGGGGCGAGGGAGCAGTACTTC
TRBV6-1	TRBJ1-2	many	.	CASRWEGDYGYTF	TGTGCCAGCAGATGGGAGGGAGACTATGGCTACACCTTC
TRBV7-2	TRBJ1-2	many	TRBD1	CASSLATGTGVGYTF	TGTGCCAGCAGCTTAGCGACCGGGACAGGGGTGGGCTACACCTTC
TRBV6-1	TRBJ1-5	many	.	CASSESGGGQPQHF	TGTGCCAGCAGTGAGTCCGGGGGAGGTCAGCCCCAGCATTTT
TRBV7-9	TRBJ1-3	many	.	CATDGGSSGNTIYF	TGTGCCACCGATGGTGGAAGCTCTGGAAACACCATATATTTT
TRBV6-1	TRBJ1-3	medium-sized	.	CASKRNTIYF	TGTGCCAGCAAAAGGAACACCATATATTTT
TRBV6-5	TRBJ1-3	many	.	CASSYGRLVGNTIYF	TGTGCCAGCAGTTACGGGCGCCTCGTCGGAAACACCATATATTTT
TRBV28	TRBJ1-1	.	TRBD1	CSSSNPWTGCLNTEAFF	TGTTCCAGCAGTAACCCTTGGACAGGGTGCCTTAACACTGAAGCTTTCTTT
TRBV4-1	TRBJ1-3	many	.	CASSQVVGDTIYF	TGCGCCAGCAGCCAAGTTGTGGGAGACACCATATATTTT
TRBV20-1	TRBJ1-1	many	TRBD1	CSTKNQGVNTEAFF	TGCAGTACAAAGAATCAGGGGGTGAACACTGAAGCTTTCTTT
TRBV20-1	TRBJ1-6	.	TRBD1	CSARDLTGGSNSPLHF	TGCAGTGCTAGAGATTTGACAGGGGGTTCAAATTCACCCCTCCACTTT
TRBV2	TRBJ1-6	.	.	CASSDRVSYNSPLHF	TGTGCCAGCAGTGACCGAGTTTCCTATAATTCACCCCTCCACTTT